Below are 20 T cell receptor beta chains sequenced from a single sample in a study of early T cells in non-severe SARS-CoV-2 infection. One entry per CDR3 protein, called by TCRdb with MiXCR from the 5' RACE reads. The sample has tens of thousands of distinct CDR3 sequences; around 4.5% are singletons. The specimen comprised whole blood, sampled at baseline. These receptors came from an adult who was a healthcare worker with PCR-confirmed SARS-CoV-2 infection or an uninfected control (not recorded which).

The rearrangement uses TRBV10-3 and TRBJ2-6; D unclear. V lost 5 bases and J lost 1, with 6 bases in between. Germline V gene lookup returns CDR1 ENHRY and CDR2 SYGVKD. The CDR3 runs to 14 residues. The CDR3 nucleotides read TGTGCCATCAGTCGAGAGTCTGGGGCCAACGTCCTGACTTTC. Translating gives CAISRESGANVLTF.

This clonotype has at least ten counts. The rearrangement uses TRBV20-1 and TRBJ2-7, with TRBD1 matching 10 bases. Germline V lookup: CDR1 DFQATT, CDR2 SNEGSKA (reference sequence). Germline trimming cut 4 bases from V and 3 bases from J; bases unmatched to any gene: 6. CDR3 length equals 14 residues. Here the CDR3 DNA reads TGCAGTGCTATATGGGGACAGGGGAACTACGAGCAGTACTTC. Residues: CSAIWGQGNYEQYF.

The V and J genes are TRBV7-2 and TRBJ2-1; 8 positions match TRBD2. CDR1 is SGHTA and CDR2 is FQGNSA in the germline V gene. V gave up 5 bases and J gave up 6 bases; unmatched junction bases: 12. The CDR3 totals 16 residues. The DNA for the CDR3 is TGTGCCAGCAGCCCCCCCGGCCTAGCGGGTAGCAATGAGCAGTTCTTC. Residues: CASSPPGLAGSNEQFF.

This clonotype has ten or more counts. The chain carries TRBV28 and TRBJ1-4, with D perhaps matching TRBD1 (6 bases). Trimming cost V 6 bases and J 9 bases, with 17 bases left between them. The CDR3 spans 14 residues. Germline V gene lookup returns CDR1 MDHEN and CDR2 SYDVKM. The CDR3 DNA is TGTGCCAGCAGGAATAGACAGGTGGAGAAAAAACTGTTTTTT. As protein: CASRNRQVEKKLFF.

This clonotype was seen more than once but under ten times. The chain employs TRBV10-1 and TRBJ2-3; D gene ambiguous. CDR1 WNHNN and CDR2 SYGVQD come from the germline V gene (reference sequence). This CDR3 region has 13 residues. Deletions cut 3 bases from V and 2 bases from J, with 6 bases between. The CDR3 loop reads CASSEGLTDTQYF. In DNA, the CDR3 is TGCGCCAGCAGTGAAGGCCTCACAGATACGCAGTATTTT.

The chain carries TRBV20-1 and TRBJ2-1; TRBD2 matches 11 bases. CDR1 is DFQATT, CDR2 SNEGSKA, per germline (reference sequence). The V segment lost 0 bases and the J segment 0 bases; nucleotides outside the gene matches: 7. The CDR3 loop spans 18 amino acids. CDR3 in amino acids: CSARDRLAGRSSYNEQFF. CDR3 coding DNA: TGCAGTGCTAGAGATAGACTAGCGGGAAGGAGCTCCTACAATGAGCAGTTCTTC.

The sample holds many counts of this clonotype. The chain employs TRBV4-2 and TRBJ2-3; D remains unclear. This CDR3 contains 16 residues. Germline-derived CDR1 and CDR2 are LGHNA and YNFKEQ. The ends were cut back, 0 bases at V and 6 bases at J, with 16 bases in the middle. The CDR3 DNA follows: TGTGCCAGCAGCCAAGATTTAGTCGACCGGCAGGATACGCAGTATTTT. This encodes CASSQDLVDRQDTQYF.

This clonotype was recorded at least ten times. The genes are TRBV9 and TRBJ2-1; 7 bases agree with TRBD2. J lost 7 bases, V lost 0 bases, and 13 bases had no gene match. CDR3 length equals 17 residues. Germline-derived CDR1 and CDR2 are SGDLS and YYNGEE. The CDR3 protein is CASSVGGGATLRNEQFF. The DNA of the CDR3 is TGTGCCAGCAGCGTAGGGGGAGGGGCCACTCTACGGAATGAGCAGTTCTTC.

This clonotype was seen at least ten times. The rearrangement links TRBV7-3 to TRBJ2-2; 8 nucleotides align to TRBD1. This CDR3 region has 15 residues. Germline loops: CDR1 SGHTA, CDR2 FQGTGA. V gave up 5 bases and J gave up 8 bases; unmatched junction bases: 10. CDR3 coding DNA: TGTGCCAGCAGCCCCTGGGACAGGCCCGGGGGGGAGCTGTTTTTT. It encodes CASSPWDRPGGELFF.

This clonotype has ten or more counts. CDR3 region: CASSTDRETQYF. The DNA for the CDR3 is TGTGCCAGCAGCACCGACAGAGAGACCCAGTACTTC. The chain carries TRBV3-1 and TRBJ2-5; possibly TRBD1 for D (5 bases). The CDR3 covers 12 residues. V was trimmed by 5 bases and J by 4 bases, leaving 8 bases between them. Per germline, CDR1 LGHDT and CDR2 YNNKEL (reference sequence).

This clonotype occurred many times. The V call is TRBV18, the J call TRBJ1-4; TRBD1 might be the D (5 bases). There are 13 residues in the CDR3. CDR1 and CDR2 from the germline V gene are KGHSH and LQKENI. With 6 bases removed from V and 8 bases from J, the gap between germline ends came to 13 bases. The CDR3 DNA sequence: TGTGCCAGCTCCGCGGGGGGGAACGAAAAACTGTTTTTT. Translating it yields CASSAGGNEKLFF.

Ten or more counts support this clonotype. V is TRBV20-1 and J is TRBJ2-1; perhaps TRBD2 as D (6 bases). Trimming shortened V by 6 bases and J by 10 bases, and 10 bases separated the two germline ends. The CDR3 spans 10 residues. CDR1 and CDR2 from the germline V gene are DFQATT and SNEGSKA (reference sequence). The CDR3 sequence: CSAGLYEQFF. The CDR3 DNA reads as TGCAGTGCAGGACTATACGAGCAGTTCTTC.

This sequence joins TRBV2 and TRBJ1-5, with unresolved D. V dropped 2 bases and J dropped 3 bases, with 8 bases sitting between them. The CDR3 is made up of 14 amino acids. Germline V CDR1 and CDR2: SNHLY, FYNNEI. The CDR3 here is CASSELITNQPQHF. Here the CDR3 DNA reads TGTGCCAGCAGTGAACTCATCACCAATCAGCCCCAGCATTTT. Together with reference TRBV2 and TRBJ1-5, the CDR3 gives the full variable domain: EPEVTQTPSHQVTQMGQEVILRCVPISNHLYFYWYRQILGQKVEFLVSFYNNEISEKSEIFDDQFSVERPDGSNFTLKIRSTKLEDSAMYFCASSELITNQPQHFGDGTRLSIL.

This clonotype was detected many times. V and J are TRBV20-1 and TRBJ1-1, with a weak D call TRBD1 (5 bases). The CDR3 is 12 amino acids. V was cut by 4 bases and J by 2 bases, with 8 bases left in between. CDR1 DFQATT and CDR2 SNEGSKA come from the germline V gene (reference sequence). CDR3 region: CSAIRGNTEAFF. The CDR3 nucleotides read TGCAGTGCTATAAGGGGAAACACTGAAGCTTTCTTT.

This clonotype occurred many times. The rearrangement uses TRBV12-3 or TRBV12-4 and TRBJ1-1, with a weak D call TRBD1 (5 bases). The V and J ends lost 6 bases and 6 bases respectively, with 14 bases between them. The CDR3 runs 13 residues. The DNA of the CDR3 is TGTGCCAGCAGCCCAAGCCGGGGGGCTGAAGCTTTCTTT. It codes for CASSPSRGAEAFF.

This clonotype was counted many times. The CDR3 sequence is CASSYSPGPRELFF. The DNA for the CDR3 is TGTGCCAGCAGTTACTCGCCCGGGCCCCGGGAGCTGTTTTTT. The chain is built from TRBV6-2 or TRBV6-3 and TRBJ2-2; unclear D gene. Trimming stripped 0 bases from V and 9 bases from J, with 11 bases between. The CDR3 length is 14 residues. CDR1 is MNHEY and CDR2 is SVGEGT in the germline V gene.

Comments on this clonotype: A read error is possible here, since a much larger clone lies one base away. CDR3 sequence reads: CASSVSPDRATDTRYF. The CDR3 DNA follows: TGTGCCAGCAGCGTTAGCCCGGACAGGGCCACAGATACGCGGTATTTT. The chain combines TRBV7-9 with TRBJ2-3, with 8 bases aligning to TRBD1. The germline V gene encodes CDR1 SEHNR and CDR2 FQNEAQ (reference sequence). The CDR3 is 16 residues long.

This clonotype has at least ten counts. This chain joins TRBV5-4 and TRBJ2-3; D is possibly TRBD2 (6 bases). CDR3 length: 14 amino acids. Germline V gives CDR1 SGHNT, CDR2 YYREEE (reference sequence). Trimming stripped 4 bases from V and 5 bases from J, with 14 bases between. CDR3 coding DNA: TGTGCCAGCAGCCCTGGGACTGGTAGAGATACGCAGTATTTT. Translation gives CASSPGTGRDTQYF.

This clonotype appeared many times. The chain uses TRBV24-1 and TRBJ2-1; D uncertain. Trimming left V 8 bases short and J 4 bases short, with 8 bases between. The CDR3 loop spans 12 amino acids. Germline CDR1 is KGHDR and CDR2 is SFDVKD. The CDR3, as DNA: TGTGCCACCACCGACGGTTACAATGAGCAGTTCTTC. This encodes CATTDGYNEQFF.

There are many counts of this clonotype. One end of the junction fails to match germline, which may point to a read error. The V call is TRBV20-1, the J call TRBJ2-3; D gene ambiguous. The germline V gene encodes CDR1 DFQATT and CDR2 SNEGSKA (reference sequence). The CDR3 runs to 10 residues. The CDR3 here is CSASKDTQYF. The CDR3 nucleotides read TGCAGTGCTAGCAAAGATACGCAGTATTTT.